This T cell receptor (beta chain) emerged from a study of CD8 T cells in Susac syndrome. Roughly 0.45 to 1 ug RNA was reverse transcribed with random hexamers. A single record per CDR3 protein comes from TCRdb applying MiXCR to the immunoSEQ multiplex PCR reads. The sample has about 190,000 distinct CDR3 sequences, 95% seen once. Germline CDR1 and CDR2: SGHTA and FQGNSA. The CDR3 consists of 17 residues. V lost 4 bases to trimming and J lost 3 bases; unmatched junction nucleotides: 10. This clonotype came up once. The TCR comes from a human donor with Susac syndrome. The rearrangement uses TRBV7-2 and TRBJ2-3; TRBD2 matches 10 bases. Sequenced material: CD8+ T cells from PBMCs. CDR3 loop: CASSSDGLAELTDTQYF. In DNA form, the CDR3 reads TGTGCCAGCAGCTCAGACGGACTAGCGGAATTAACAGATACGCAGTATTTT.